These 31 T cell receptor beta chains share one sample of origin, sequenced in a study of human T cells and chemical hapten exposure. The sample's time point: patch test 2, 6 weeks after DPC sensitization. Treatment given: therapeutic diphenylcyclopropenone sensitization with weekly scalp DPC. TCRdb independently ran MiXCR on the RACE reads; one entry per CDR3 protein. The sample lists a few hundred thousand distinct CDR3 sequences; about 6% were seen once. The input for sequencing was whole blood, taken in connection with sensitization to the hapten diphenylcyclopropenone (DPC). These receptors were collected from a woman in her late teens or twenties with alopecia areata. Some clones in this sample may be carry-over from other donors' samples.

Ten or more counts support this clonotype. The gene calls are TRBV9 and TRBJ1-4; the D is unclear. The ends were cut back, 3 bases at V and 5 bases at J, with 11 bases in the middle. Per germline, CDR1 SGDLS and CDR2 YYNGEE. The CDR3 totals 14 residues. CDR3 DNA: TGTGCCAGCAGCGCCCGATCTGAGAATGAAAAACTGTTTTTT. Translation: CASSARSENEKLFF.

This clonotype was counted many times. V and J are TRBV20-1 and TRBJ1-1; D possibly corresponds to TRBD1 (5 bases). The CDR3 extends over 15 amino acids. Looked up from germline, CDR1 is DFQATT and CDR2 is SNEGSKA (reference sequence). Trimming pared 5 bases from V and 3 bases from J, leaving 19 bases between. CDR3 coding DNA: TGCAGTGCTCCCATGTCAGGGAGTCGGGACACTGAAGCTTTCTTT. Amino acids: CSAPMSGSRDTEAFF.

The J gene is TRBJ2-6, the V gene TRBV27; 8 nucleotides agree with TRBD1. This CDR3 contains 17 residues. The junction had 9 bases not matched to a gene; V was cut back by 6 bases and J by 2 bases. Per germline, CDR1 MNHEY and CDR2 SMNVEV (reference sequence). The CDR3 DNA sequence: TGTGCCAGCAGGTGGGGACAGGCTCGCCCTGGGGCCAACGTCCTGACTTTC. Protein: CASRWGQARPGANVLTF.

V gene TRBV2 combines with J gene TRBJ1-1; D remains unclear. CDR3 length: 13 residues. The germline CDR1 and CDR2 sequences are SNHLY and FYNNEI. The germline V and J ends were trimmed by 4 bases and 3 bases, with 9 bases remaining between them. CDR3 DNA: TGTGCCAGCAGTGTCAGTAGGGACACTGAAGCTTTCTTT. It codes for CASSVSRDTEAFF.

CDR3 loop: CASSPEGANEQFF. The CDR3 DNA follows: TGTGCCAGCAGCCCAGAGGGGGCCAATGAGCAGTTCTTC. This chain uses TRBV7-9 with TRBJ2-1; 7 nucleotides align to TRBD1. This CDR3 spans 13 amino acids. Germline CDR1 is SEHNR and CDR2 is FQNEAQ (reference sequence). V lost 5 bases and J lost 6; bases outside the gene matches: 4.

In this sample, this clonotype turned up a few times. This sequence joins TRBV5-1 and TRBJ2-1; D is ambiguous. CDR1 is SGHRS, CDR2 YFSETQ, per germline. V lost 0 bases to trimming and J lost 10 bases, with 14 bases between them. This CDR3 is 14 amino acids long. The CDR3 loop reads CASSLAVVATEQFF. The DNA for the CDR3 is TGCGCCAGCAGCTTGGCCGTGGTAGCCACGGAGCAGTTCTTC.

The rearrangement links TRBV7-9 to TRBJ1-3; no clear D. CDR1 and CDR2 (germline): SEHNR, FQNEAQ (reference sequence). Trimming took 5 bases from V and 4 from J, leaving 12 bases between them. This CDR3 contains 14 residues. The DNA of the CDR3 is TGTGCCAGCAGCCCCGACCCAGCCGGAAACACCATATATTTT. Its translation is CASSPDPAGNTIYF.

This clonotype has a handful of counts. This chain uses TRBV28 with TRBJ2-5, with 12 positions matching TRBD1. Germline V CDR1 and CDR2: MDHEN, SYDVKM. Losses at the gene ends were 5 bases for V and 5 bases for J; bases not matched to a gene: 6. This CDR3 is built from 15 residues. Here the CDR3 DNA reads TGTGCCAGCAGTGGGGGACAGGGGGCGCGGGAGACCCAGTACTTC. This translates into CASSGGQGARETQYF.

The J gene is TRBJ2-7, the V gene TRBV5-6, with a tentative D call TRBD1 (6 bases). The germline CDR1 and CDR2 sequences are SGHDT and YYEEEE. V lost 4 bases and J lost 7, with 12 bases in between. The CDR3 has 12 residues. The CDR3 loop is CASSRGSREQYF. The DNA for the CDR3 is TGTGCCAGCAGCAGGGGGTCGAGGGAGCAGTACTTC.

The sample holds many counts of this clonotype. The gene calls are TRBV28 and TRBJ1-5, with D possibly being TRBD1 (5 bases). CDR1 is MDHEN, CDR2 SYDVKM, per germline. CDR3 length: 18 residues. The V and J ends lost 1 base and 0 bases respectively, with 16 bases between them. CDR3 bases: TGTGCCAGCAGTTTATCAGGGCGATGGGGTTATAGCAATCAGCCCCAGCATTTT. Translation gives CASSLSGRWGYSNQPQHF.

This clonotype was recorded a few times. The V gene is TRBV5-1, the J gene TRBJ2-1; a possible D gene is TRBD1 (5 bases). With 2 bases removed from V and 7 bases from J, the gap between germline ends came to 13 bases. The CDR3 spans 14 residues. Germline V gene sequence: CDR1 SGHRS, CDR2 YFSETQ. The CDR3 DNA sequence: TGCGCCAGCAGCTTTGCCGGCAGGGAAAATGAGCAGTTCTTC. Protein sequence: CASSFAGRENEQFF.

This clonotype was found many times. The chain has TRBV20-1 and TRBJ1-1; 8 positions agree with TRBD1. There are 14 residues in the CDR3. Germline values: CDR1 DFQATT, CDR2 SNEGSKA (reference sequence). Losses at the gene ends were 6 bases for V and 1 base for J; bases not matched to a gene: 7. The CDR3 DNA sequence: TGCAGTGCCCAGACAGGGGCCCAGAACACTGAAGCTTTCTTT. This translates into CSAQTGAQNTEAFF.

There are many counts of this clonotype. The chain carries TRBV7-9 and TRBJ1-3; possibly TRBD1 for D (5 bases). Trimming removed 2 bases at V and 2 bases at J, with 10 bases between. Germline V gene lookup returns CDR1 SEHNR and CDR2 FQNEAQ (reference sequence). This CDR3 has 15 amino acids. CDR3 nucleotides: TGTGCCAGCAGCTTACAGGGATCGCCTGGAAACACCATATATTTT. It codes for CASSLQGSPGNTIYF.

The rearrangement joins TRBV20-1 to TRBJ1-2; unclear D gene. CDR3 length: 15 amino acids. The germline gives CDR1 DFQATT, CDR2 SNEGSKA (reference sequence). Deletions cut 0 bases from V and 0 bases from J, with 11 bases between. The CDR3 bases are TGCAGTGCTAGAGATCGCAGCCTATCTAACTATGGCTACACCTTC. Its protein product is CSARDRSLSNYGYTF.

This clonotype came up many times. Germline is not matched at one junction end, which may reflect a read error. The gene calls are TRBV6-2 or TRBV6-3 and TRBJ2-7; TRBD2 matches at 13 bases. Germline-derived CDR1 and CDR2 are MNHEY and SVGEGT. This CDR3 is 13 amino acids long. In nucleotides, the CDR3 is TGTGCCAGCAGTTACGCCGGGACTAGCGGGGCCCACTTC. The encoded protein is CASSYAGTSGAHF.

This clonotype was detected many times. V is TRBV29-1 and J is TRBJ1-1, with a tentative D call TRBD1 (5 bases). The germline V gene encodes CDR1 SQVTM and CDR2 ANQGSEA. V dropped 5 bases and J dropped 4 bases, with 11 bases sitting between them. The length of the CDR3 is 12 residues. CDR3 sequence: CSVLPGGTEAFF. In DNA, the CDR3 is TGCAGCGTTTTACCTGGGGGCACTGAAGCTTTCTTT.

The chain recombines TRBV14 with TRBJ1-1; unclear D gene. The CDR3 covers 16 residues. V was pared by 0 bases and J by 3 bases, with 14 bases between. Germline CDR1 is SGHDN and CDR2 is FVKESK. CDR3: CASSQDYAREDTEAFF. DNA of the CDR3: TGTGCCAGCAGCCAAGATTACGCGAGGGAGGACACTGAAGCTTTCTTT. Looking up the rest from reference TRBV14 and TRBJ1-1 gives the full variable domain: EAGVTQFPSHSVIEKGQTVTLRCDPISGHDNLYWYRRVMGKEIKFLLHFVKESKQDESGMPNNRFLAERTGGTYSTLKVQPAELEDSGVYFCASSQDYAREDTEAFFGQGTRLTVV.

This clonotype showed up many times. The V gene is TRBV25-1, the J gene TRBJ1-3, with TRBD1 identical over 7 bases. Germline CDR1 MGHDK, CDR2 SYGVNS. The CDR3 extends over 14 amino acids. Trimming took 7 bases from V and 0 from J; bases not matched to a gene: 3. The CDR3, as DNA: TGTGCCAGCACCCGGACAGGCTCTGGAAACACCATATATTTT. It translates to CASTRTGSGNTIYF.

This clonotype was recorded at least ten times. In DNA, the CDR3 is TGTGCCAGCAGCTTGGAGCGGAACTACAATGAGCAGTTCTTC. Translation gives CASSLERNYNEQFF. V usage is TRBV7-2 and J usage is TRBJ2-1, with D perhaps matching TRBD2 (5 bases). This CDR3 has 14 amino acids. CDR1 SGHTA and CDR2 FQGNSA come from the germline V gene. Between the trimmed V and J ends, which lost 3 bases and 3 bases, there was a span of 9 bases.

The genes are TRBV2 and TRBJ2-2; D is ambiguous. The V gene's germline CDR1 is SNHLY and CDR2 FYNNEI. Between the trimmed V and J ends, which lost 3 bases and 6 bases, there was a span of 11 bases. CDR3 length: 14 residues. The CDR3: CASSERSFSGELFF. DNA for the CDR3: TGTGCCAGCAGTGAGCGCAGCTTTTCCGGGGAGCTGTTTTTT.

This clonotype has a count of ten or more. V gene TRBV2 combines with J gene TRBJ1-1; tentative D call: TRBD1 (6 bases). Germline V gene data show CDR1 as SNHLY and CDR2 as FYNNEI. This CDR3 contains 14 residues. The germline V and J ends were trimmed by 6 bases and 3 bases, with 14 bases remaining between them. The CDR3 DNA sequence: TGTGCCAGCAGCCCCTCGGGGGCTGACACTGAAGCTTTCTTT. Translation gives CASSPSGADTEAFF.

This clonotype was counted at least ten times. The gene calls are TRBV14 and TRBJ2-7, with D hard to call. This CDR3 is built from 13 residues. Trimming pared 4 bases from V and 4 bases from J, leaving 11 bases between. In germline, CDR1 is SGHDN, CDR2 FVKESK. The CDR3 coding sequence is TGTGCCAGCAGCCCCCACACCTCGTACGAGCAGTACTTC. Translating gives CASSPHTSYEQYF.

This clonotype was observed many times. The chain employs TRBV4-2 and TRBJ1-1; no firm D call. Germline CDR1 reads LGHNA; CDR2 reads YNFKEQ. Trimming cost V 0 bases and J 1 base, with 3 bases left between them. This CDR3 has 13 residues. The CDR3 DNA is TGTGCCAGCAGCCAAGAATGGAACACTGAAGCTTTCTTT. Translated: CASSQEWNTEAFF.

The chain is built from TRBV12-5 and TRBJ2-5, with TRBD1 as a possible D gene (6 bases). This CDR3 is built from 12 residues. CDR1 LGHNT and CDR2 FRNRAP come from the germline V gene. Trimming cost V 10 bases and J 3 bases, with 12 bases left between them. The CDR3 region has the DNA TGTGCTAACCAGACAGGAAAAGAGACCCAGTACTTC. Residues: CANQTGKETQYF.

The table lists this clonotype with many counts. This sequence joins TRBV20-1 and TRBJ1-1, with D maybe TRBD1 (6 bases). Trimming left V 5 bases short and J 1 base short, with 11 bases between. In germline, CDR1 is DFQATT, CDR2 SNEGSKA (reference sequence). The CDR3 runs to 13 residues. The CDR3 DNA reads as TGCAGTGCTGCCTGGACAGCGAACACTGAAGCTTTCTTT. Translating it yields CSAAWTANTEAFF.

This clonotype was seen at least ten times. This chain links TRBV6-6 with TRBJ1-6; TRBD1 is a possible D gene (6 bases). CDR3 length: 15 amino acids. Germline V gene data show CDR1 as MNHNY and CDR2 as SVGAGI (reference sequence). Trimming took 0 bases from V and 7 from J, leaving 10 bases between them. As DNA, the CDR3 is TGTGCCAGCAGTTACTCCACAGGGCCCAATTCACCCCTCCACTTT. This codes for CASSYSTGPNSPLHF.

The genes are TRBV7-6 and TRBJ2-7, with 8 bases aligning to TRBD2. Germline V gene data show CDR1 as SGHVS and CDR2 as FNYEAQ. Losses at the gene ends were 5 bases for V and 0 bases for J; bases not matched to a gene: 6. There are 15 residues in the CDR3. CDR3 protein: CASSPSGLYSYEQYF. CDR3 DNA: TGTGCCAGCAGCCCTAGCGGGCTGTACTCCTACGAGCAGTACTTC.

In this sample, this clonotype turned up many times. The chain has TRBV20-1 and TRBJ1-1; no clear D. CDR3 length equals 12 residues. Trimming pared 1 base from V and 4 bases from J, leaving 7 bases between. Germline CDR1 is DFQATT and CDR2 is SNEGSKA (reference sequence). CDR3 sequence reads: CSARGRGTEAFF. DNA for the CDR3: TGCAGTGCTAGAGGGCGGGGCACTGAAGCTTTCTTT.

This clonotype was seen repeatedly, ten times or more. The V and J genes are TRBV7-9 and TRBJ1-6; D not certain. With 0 bases removed from V and 7 bases from J, the gap between germline ends came to 7 bases. CDR3 length equals 14 residues. CDR1 and CDR2 from the germline V gene are SEHNR and FQNEAQ (reference sequence). The CDR3 sequence: CASSLAKENSPLHF. The CDR3 DNA is TGTGCCAGCAGCTTAGCGAAAGAAAATTCACCCCTCCACTTT.

This clonotype has only one observation. The V and J genes are TRBV29-1 and TRBJ2-7; maybe TRBD2 (7 bases). The CDR3 is 14 residues long. V lost 4 bases to trimming and J lost 4 bases, with 17 bases between them. CDR1 and CDR2 (germline): SQVTM, ANQGSEA. The CDR3 DNA reads as TGCAGCGTTGCTACTTATGCGGGGGCTTACGAGCAGTACTTC. This codes for CSVATYAGAYEQYF.

This clonotype was seen a few times. Germline and junction disagree at one end, which may indicate a read error. The chain has TRBV2 and TRBJ2-1; 10 nucleotides match TRBD2. CDR1 is SNHLY and CDR2 is FYNNEI in the germline V gene. The CDR3 has 15 residues. This CDR3 reads CASREAGGYDNEQFF. In DNA, the CDR3 is TGTGCCAGCAGAGAAGCGGGGGGGTACGACAATGAGCAGTTCTTC.